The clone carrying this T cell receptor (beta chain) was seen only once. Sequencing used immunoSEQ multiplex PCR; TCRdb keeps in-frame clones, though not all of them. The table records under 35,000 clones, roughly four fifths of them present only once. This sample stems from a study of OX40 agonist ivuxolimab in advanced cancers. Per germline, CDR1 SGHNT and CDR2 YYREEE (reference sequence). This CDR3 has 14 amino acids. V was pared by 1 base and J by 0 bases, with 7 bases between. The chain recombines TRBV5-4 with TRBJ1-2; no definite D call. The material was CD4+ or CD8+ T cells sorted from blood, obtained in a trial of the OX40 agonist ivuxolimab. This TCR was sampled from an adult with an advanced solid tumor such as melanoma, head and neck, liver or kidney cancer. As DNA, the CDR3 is TGTGCCAGCAGCTTGTCGTCTGCTAACTATGGCTACACCTTC. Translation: CASSLSSANYGYTF.